These 3 T cell receptor beta chains share one sample of origin, sequenced in a study of cytomegalovirus exposure and HLA in healthy donors. Using immunoSEQ multiplex PCR, the repertoire was profiled, and TCRdb retains in-frame clones only, with some absent. The table records hundreds of thousands of clones, around nine tenths of them present only once. Sequencing was carried out using PBMCs. These receptors were taken from a man aged 18 to 29 in good health and CMV-seronegative.

The chain combines TRBV2 with TRBJ2-1; tentatively, D is TRBD2 (5 bases). Trimming removed 4 bases from V and 7 bases from J, with 11 bases in between. This CDR3 comprises 13 residues. Germline CDR1 reads SNHLY; CDR2 reads FYNNEI. CDR3 loop: CASSVYSENEQFF. The CDR3 DNA follows: TGTGCCAGCAGTGTTTATAGCGAGAATGAGCAGTTCTTC.

The V call is TRBV19, the J call TRBJ2-7, with 7 bases that match TRBD1. The CDR3 sequence is 12 residues long. CDR1 LNHDA and CDR2 SQIVND come from the germline V gene (reference sequence). The junction had 3 bases not matched to a gene; V was cut back by 4 bases and J by 6 bases. DNA for the CDR3: TGTGCCAGTAGTACGACAGGGCTCGAGCAGTACTTC. This sequence encodes CASSTTGLEQYF.

DNA of the CDR3: TGTGCCAGCAGTTCAGGGGCCGATTGGACCGGGGAGCTGTTTTTT. This codes for CASSSGADWTGELFF. The chain joins TRBV27 to TRBJ2-2; weak D call: TRBD1 (6 bases). The CDR3 is 15 residues long. V was cut by 4 bases and J by 5 bases, with 14 bases left in between. Germline-derived CDR1 and CDR2 are MNHEY and SMNVEV (reference sequence).